The text below deals with one TCR beta chain. Produced via immunoSEQ multiplex PCR; TCRdb's table is partial and in-frame only. This table holds some 100,000 clones, roughly nine tenths found once. This entry comes from a study of blood T cell repertoires in COVID-19. On the study more broadly: Material from acute and convalescent COVID-19 was sourced from the United States, Italy and Spain. PBMCs, B-cell-depleted T cells, or T cells were the source of the cDNA or gDNA that made up the material.

This CDR3 spans 16 amino acids. The germline gives CDR1 LGHDT, CDR2 YNNKEL (reference sequence). Trimming shortened V by 3 bases and J by 5 bases, and 16 bases separated the two germline ends. This receptor was identified in a man in his fifties with acute or convalescent COVID-19. The sample comprised peripheral blood. This chain uses TRBV3-1 (or the pseudogene TRBV3-2) with TRBJ1-4; a possible D gene is TRBD1 (6 bases). CDR3 nucleotide sequence: TGTGCCAGCAGCCACCTGATGGGGGCGCGGAATGAAAAACTGTTTTTT. Its protein is CASSHLMGARNEKLFF.